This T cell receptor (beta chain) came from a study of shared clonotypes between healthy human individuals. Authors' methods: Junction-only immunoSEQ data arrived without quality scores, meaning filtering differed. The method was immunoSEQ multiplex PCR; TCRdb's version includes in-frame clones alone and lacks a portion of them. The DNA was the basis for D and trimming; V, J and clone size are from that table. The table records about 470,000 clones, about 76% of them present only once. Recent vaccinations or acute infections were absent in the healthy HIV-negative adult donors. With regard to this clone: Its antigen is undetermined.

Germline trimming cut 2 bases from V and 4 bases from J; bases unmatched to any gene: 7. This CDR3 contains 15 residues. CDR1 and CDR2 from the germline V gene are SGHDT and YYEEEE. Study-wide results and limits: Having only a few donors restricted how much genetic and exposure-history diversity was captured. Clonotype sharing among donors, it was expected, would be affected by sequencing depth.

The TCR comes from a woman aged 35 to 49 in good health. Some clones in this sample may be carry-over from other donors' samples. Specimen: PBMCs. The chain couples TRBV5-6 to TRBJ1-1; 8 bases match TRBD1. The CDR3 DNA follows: TGTGCCAGCAGCTTCGCGCAGGGGGCTGTCACTGAAGCTTTCTTT. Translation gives CASSFAQGAVTEAFF.